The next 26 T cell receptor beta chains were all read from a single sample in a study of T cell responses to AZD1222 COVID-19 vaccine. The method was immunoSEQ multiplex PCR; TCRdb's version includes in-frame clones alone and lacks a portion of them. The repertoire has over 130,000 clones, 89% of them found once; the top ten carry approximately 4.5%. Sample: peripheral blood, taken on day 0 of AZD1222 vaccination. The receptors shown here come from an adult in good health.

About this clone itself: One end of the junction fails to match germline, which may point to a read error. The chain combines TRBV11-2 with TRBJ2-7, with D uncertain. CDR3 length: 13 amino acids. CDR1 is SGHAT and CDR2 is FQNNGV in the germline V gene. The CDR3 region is CASTLGLAYEQYF. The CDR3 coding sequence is TGTGCCAGCACCTTAGGCCTAGCCTACGAGCAGTACTTC.

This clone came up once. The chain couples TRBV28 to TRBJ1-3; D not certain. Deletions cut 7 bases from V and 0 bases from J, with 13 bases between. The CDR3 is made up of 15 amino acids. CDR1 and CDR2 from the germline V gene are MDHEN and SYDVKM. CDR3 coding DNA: TGTGCCAGCAACTCGGGCCTCCTCTCTGGAAACACCATATATTTT. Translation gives CASNSGLLSGNTIYF.

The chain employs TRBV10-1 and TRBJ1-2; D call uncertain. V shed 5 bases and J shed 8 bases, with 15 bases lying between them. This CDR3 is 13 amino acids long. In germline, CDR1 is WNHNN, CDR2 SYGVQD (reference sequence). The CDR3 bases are TGCGCCAGCAGTCGAGACCACCAAAGCGGCTACACCTTC. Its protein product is CASSRDHQSGYTF.

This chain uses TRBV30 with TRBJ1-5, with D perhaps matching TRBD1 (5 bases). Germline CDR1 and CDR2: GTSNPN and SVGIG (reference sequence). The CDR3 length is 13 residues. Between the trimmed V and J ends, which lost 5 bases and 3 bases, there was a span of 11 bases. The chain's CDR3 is CAWSKGTNQPQHF. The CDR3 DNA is TGTGCCTGGTCCAAGGGGACCAATCAGCCCCAGCATTTT. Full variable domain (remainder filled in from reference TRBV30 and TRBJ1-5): SQTIHQWPATLVQPVGSPLSLECTVEGTSNPNLYWYRQAAGRGLQLLFYSVGIGQISSEVPQNLSASRPQDRQFILSSKKLLLSDSGFYLCAWSKGTNQPQHFGDGTRLSIL.

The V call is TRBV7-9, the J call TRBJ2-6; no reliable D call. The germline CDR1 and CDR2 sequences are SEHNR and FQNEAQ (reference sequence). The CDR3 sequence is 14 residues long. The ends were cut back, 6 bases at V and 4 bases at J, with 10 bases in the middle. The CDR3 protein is CASRADLGANVLTF. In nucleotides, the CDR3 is TGTGCCAGCAGGGCGGATTTGGGGGCCAACGTCCTGACTTTC.

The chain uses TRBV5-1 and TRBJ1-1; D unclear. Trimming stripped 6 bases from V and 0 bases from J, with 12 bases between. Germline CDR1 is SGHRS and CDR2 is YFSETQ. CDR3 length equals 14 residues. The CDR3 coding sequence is TGCGCCAGCAAAGAGGGCGTCATGAACACTGAAGCTTTCTTT. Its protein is CASKEGVMNTEAFF.

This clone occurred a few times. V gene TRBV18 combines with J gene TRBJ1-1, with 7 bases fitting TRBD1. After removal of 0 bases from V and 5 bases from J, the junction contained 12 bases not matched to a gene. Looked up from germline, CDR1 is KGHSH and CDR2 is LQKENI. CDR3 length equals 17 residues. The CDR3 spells CASSPPLQGQRLTEAFF. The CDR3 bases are TGTGCCAGCTCACCACCCCTACAGGGACAGAGGCTGACTGAAGCTTTCTTT.

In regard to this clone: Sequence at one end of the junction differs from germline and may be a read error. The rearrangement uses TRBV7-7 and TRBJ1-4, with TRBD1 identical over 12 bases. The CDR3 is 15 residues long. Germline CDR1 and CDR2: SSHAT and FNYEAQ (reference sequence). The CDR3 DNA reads TGTGCTAGCAGCCCAGCCGGGACAGGGGGCGAAAAACTGTTTTTT. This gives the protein CASSPAGTGGEKLFF.

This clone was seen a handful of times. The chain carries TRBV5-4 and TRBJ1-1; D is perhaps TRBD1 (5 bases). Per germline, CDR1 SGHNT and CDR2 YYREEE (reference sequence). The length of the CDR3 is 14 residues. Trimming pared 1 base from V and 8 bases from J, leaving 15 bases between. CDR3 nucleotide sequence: TGTGCCAGCAGCTTGCTACAGGTCGGCCGCGAAGCTTTCTTT. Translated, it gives CASSLLQVGREAFF.

CDR3: CASSLSRGDGISNYGYTF. DNA for the CDR3: TGTGCCAGCAGTTTAAGCCGGGGAGACGGGATTTCCAACTATGGCTACACCTTC. The chain is built from TRBV28 and TRBJ1-2; D remains unclear. The germline CDR1 and CDR2 sequences are MDHEN and SYDVKM. This CDR3 comprises 18 residues. With 2 bases removed from V and 2 bases from J, the gap between germline ends came to 21 bases.

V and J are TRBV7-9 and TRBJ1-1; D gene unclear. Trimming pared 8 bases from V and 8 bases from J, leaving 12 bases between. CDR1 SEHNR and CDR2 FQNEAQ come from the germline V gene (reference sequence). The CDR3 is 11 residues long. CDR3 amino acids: CASVLVGEAFF. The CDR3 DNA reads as TGTGCCAGCGTCCTGGTAGGGGAAGCTTTCTTT.

In nucleotides, the CDR3 is TGTGCCAGCAGTTTAAAAAGGACAGCCTACGAGCAGTACTTC. It specifies CASSLKRTAYEQYF. The chain joins TRBV28 to TRBJ2-7; D might be TRBD1 (6 bases). Trimming cost V 2 bases and J 2 bases, with 10 bases left between them. In germline, CDR1 is MDHEN, CDR2 SYDVKM. The CDR3 is made up of 14 amino acids.

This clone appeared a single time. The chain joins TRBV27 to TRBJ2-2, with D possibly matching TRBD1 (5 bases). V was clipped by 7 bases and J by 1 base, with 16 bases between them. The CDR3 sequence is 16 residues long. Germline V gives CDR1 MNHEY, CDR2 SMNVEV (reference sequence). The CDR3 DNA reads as TGTGCCAGCACCCCTCAGGGCAGGGAGAACACCGGGGAGCTGTTTTTT. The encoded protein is CASTPQGRENTGELFF.

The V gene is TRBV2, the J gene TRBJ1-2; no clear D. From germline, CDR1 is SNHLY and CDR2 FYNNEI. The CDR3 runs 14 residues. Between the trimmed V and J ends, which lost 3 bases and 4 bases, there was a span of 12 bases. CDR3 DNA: TGTGCCAGCAGTGAGGCACGGGCGGCCTATGGCTACACCTTC. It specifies CASSEARAAYGYTF.

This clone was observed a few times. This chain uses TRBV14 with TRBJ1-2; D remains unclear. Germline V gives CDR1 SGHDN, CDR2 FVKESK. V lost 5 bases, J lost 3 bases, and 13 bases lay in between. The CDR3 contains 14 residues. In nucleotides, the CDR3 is TGTGCCAGCAGCAACAAGGCAGGTGACTATGGCTACACCTTC. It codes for CASSNKAGDYGYTF.

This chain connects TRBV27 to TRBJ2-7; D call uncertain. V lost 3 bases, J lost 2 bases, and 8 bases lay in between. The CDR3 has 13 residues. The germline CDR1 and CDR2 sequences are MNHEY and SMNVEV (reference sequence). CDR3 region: CASSFNGPYEQYF. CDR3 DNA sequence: TGTGCCAGCAGTTTCAACGGGCCCTACGAGCAGTACTTC.

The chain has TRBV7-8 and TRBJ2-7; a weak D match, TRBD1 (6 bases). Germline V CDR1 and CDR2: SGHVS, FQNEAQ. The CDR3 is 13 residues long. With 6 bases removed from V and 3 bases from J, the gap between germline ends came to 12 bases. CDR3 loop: CASRVGQRYEQYF. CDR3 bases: TGTGCCAGCAGGGTTGGACAGCGCTACGAGCAGTACTTC. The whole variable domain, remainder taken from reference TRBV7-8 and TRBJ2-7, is GAGVSQSPRYKVAKRGQDVALRCDPISGHVSLFWYQQALGQGPEFLTYFQNEAQLDKSGLPSDRFFAERPEGSVSTLKIQRTQQEDSAVYLCASRVGQRYEQYFGPGTRLTVT.

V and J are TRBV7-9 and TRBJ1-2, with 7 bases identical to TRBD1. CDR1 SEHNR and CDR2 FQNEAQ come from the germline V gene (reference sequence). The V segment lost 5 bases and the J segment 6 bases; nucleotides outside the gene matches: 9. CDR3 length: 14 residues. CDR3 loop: CASSQNTGADGYTF. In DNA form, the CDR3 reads TGTGCCAGCAGCCAGAATACAGGGGCTGATGGCTACACCTTC.

The CDR3 coding sequence is TGTGCCAGGGGGACAGGGGTCACCGGGGAGCTGTTTTTT. Translated, it gives CARGTGVTGELFF. The V gene is TRBV6-5, the J gene TRBJ2-2; TRBD1 matches 10 bases. The germline V gene encodes CDR1 MNHEY and CDR2 SVGAGI. After removal of 9 bases from V and 4 bases from J, the junction contained 2 bases not matched to a gene. The CDR3 totals 13 residues.

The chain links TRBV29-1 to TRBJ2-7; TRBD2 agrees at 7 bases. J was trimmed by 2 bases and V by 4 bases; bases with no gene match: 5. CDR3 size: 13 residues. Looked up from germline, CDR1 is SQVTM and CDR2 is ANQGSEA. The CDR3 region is CSVGGGSTYEQYF. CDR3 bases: TGCAGCGTTGGCGGGGGTTCAACCTACGAGCAGTACTTC.

The CDR3 region is CASSDSIEGNQPQHF. The CDR3 nucleotides read TGTGCCAGCAGTGACTCGATTGAGGGCAATCAGCCCCAGCATTTT. V gene TRBV6-4 combines with J gene TRBJ1-5, with D unresolved. Per germline, CDR1 MRHNA and CDR2 SNTAGT. CDR3 size: 15 residues. V gave up 0 bases and J gave up 2 bases, with 8 bases separating them.

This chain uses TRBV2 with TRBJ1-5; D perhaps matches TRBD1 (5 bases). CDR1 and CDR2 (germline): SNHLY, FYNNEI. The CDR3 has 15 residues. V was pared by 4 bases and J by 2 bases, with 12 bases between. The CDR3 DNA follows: TGTGCCAGCAGTGCGGGGGGGACGGGCAATCAGCCCCAGCATTTT. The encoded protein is CASSAGGTGNQPQHF. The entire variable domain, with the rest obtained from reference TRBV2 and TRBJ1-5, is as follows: EPEVTQTPSHQVTQMGQEVILRCVPISNHLYFYWYRQILGQKVEFLVSFYNNEISEKSEIFDDQFSVERPDGSNFTLKIRSTKLEDSAMYFCASSAGGTGNQPQHFGDGTRLSIL.

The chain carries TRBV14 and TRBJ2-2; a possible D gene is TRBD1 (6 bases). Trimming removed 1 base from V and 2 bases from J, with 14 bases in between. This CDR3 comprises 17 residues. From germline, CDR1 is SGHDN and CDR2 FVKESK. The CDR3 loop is CASSQVGNRVNTGELFF. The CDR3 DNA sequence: TGTGCCAGCAGCCAAGTAGGGAACAGGGTCAACACCGGGGAGCTGTTTTTT.

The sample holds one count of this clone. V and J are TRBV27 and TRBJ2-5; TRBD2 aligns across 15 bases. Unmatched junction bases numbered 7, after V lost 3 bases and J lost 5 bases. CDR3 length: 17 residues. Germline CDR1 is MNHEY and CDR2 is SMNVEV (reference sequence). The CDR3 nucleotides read TGTGCCAGCAGTTTCCGGGGACTAGCGGGAGGAGGTGAGACCCAGTACTTC. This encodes CASSFRGLAGGGETQYF.

This CDR3 reads CASSPSAGGRYEQYF. CDR3 sequence (DNA): TGTGCCAGTAGCCCGTCAGCGGGGGGTCGCTACGAGCAGTACTTC. This chain uses TRBV19 with TRBJ2-7; 9 bases line up with TRBD2. The germline V gene has CDR1 LNHDA and CDR2 SQIVND (reference sequence). The junction had 9 bases not matched to a gene; V was cut back by 6 bases and J by 3 bases. This CDR3 has 15 residues.

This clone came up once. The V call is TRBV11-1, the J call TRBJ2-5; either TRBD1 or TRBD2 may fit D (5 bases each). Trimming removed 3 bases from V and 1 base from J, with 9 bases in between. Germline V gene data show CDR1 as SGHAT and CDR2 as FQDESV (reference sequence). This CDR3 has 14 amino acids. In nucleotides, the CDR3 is TGTGCCAGCAGCTTCCGGGACCCCCAAGAGACCCAGTACTTC. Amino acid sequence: CASSFRDPQETQYF.